One sample yielded the 18 T cell receptor beta chains listed below, sequenced in a study of shared clonotypes between healthy human individuals. Method: immunoSEQ multiplex PCR; TCRdb's copy keeps in-frame clones and lacks some. The sample comprises over 1.5 million clones, approximately 98% of which are singletons, and about 0.42% rests with the top ten. Material: naive CD4+ T cells sorted from blood. Documented subset: CD45RA+ positively selected. The receptors come from a man in his thirties or forties in good health.

This chain connects TRBV7-2 to TRBJ2-7, with TRBD1 as a possible D gene (5 bases). The V end lost 4 bases, the J end lost 2 bases, and 9 bases lay between the germline ends. Germline V gives CDR1 SGHTA, CDR2 FQGNSA. The CDR3 is 13 amino acids. CDR3 DNA sequence: TGTGCCAGCAGCTGGGGCGGTACCTACGAGCAGTACTTC. Translation: CASSWGGTYEQYF.

The chain uses TRBV27 and TRBJ2-1; TRBD1 aligns across 8 bases. Unmatched junction bases numbered 5, after V lost 2 bases and J lost 5 bases. The CDR3 totals 15 residues. Germline V lookup: CDR1 MNHEY, CDR2 SMNVEV (reference sequence). CDR3 DNA sequence: TGTGCCAGCAGTTTAATAGGACAGGGCCACAATGAGCAGTTCTTC. This sequence encodes CASSLIGQGHNEQFF.

The chain recombines TRBV5-8 with TRBJ2-1; D is unresolved. The ends were cut back, 4 bases at V and 2 bases at J, with 4 bases in the middle. The CDR3 extends over 12 amino acids. CDR1 SGHTS and CDR2 YDEGEE come from the germline V gene. CDR3 DNA: TGTGCCAGCAGCAAAACCTACAATGAGCAGTTCTTC. The encoded protein is CASSKTYNEQFF.

The rearrangement joins TRBV9 to TRBJ2-1, with D perhaps TRBD2 (5 bases). Germline V gene lookup returns CDR1 SGDLS and CDR2 YYNGEE. The CDR3 is 15 residues long. V was cut by 1 base and J by 1 base, with 9 bases left in between. The CDR3 region has the DNA TGTGCCAGCAGCGTACTCGGGAATTCCTACAATGAGCAGTTCTTC. Encoded protein: CASSVLGNSYNEQFF. Using reference TRBV9 and TRBJ2-1 for the parts outside the CDR3, the full variable domain is DSGVTQTPKHLITATGQRVTLRCSPRSGDLSVYWYQQSLDQGLQFLIQYYNGEERAKGNILERFSAQQFPDLHSELNLSSLELGDSALYFCASSVLGNSYNEQFFGPGTRLTVL.

This clone appeared a single time. The chain combines TRBV7-9 with TRBJ2-2, with 9 bases that match TRBD2. Germline V gives CDR1 SEHNR, CDR2 FQNEAQ (reference sequence). Losses at the gene ends were 3 bases for V and 6 bases for J; bases not matched to a gene: 2. The CDR3 runs to 14 residues. The CDR3 nucleotides read TGTGCCAGCAGCTTCAGCGGGAGGTCCGGGGAGCTGTTTTTT. Protein product: CASSFSGRSGELFF. Based on the CDR3 plus reference TRBV7-9 and TRBJ2-2, the full variable domain is DTGVSQNPRHKITKRGQNVTFRCDPISEHNRLYWYRQTLGQGPEFLTYFQNEAQLEKSRLLSDRFSAERPKGSFSTLEIQRTEQGDSAMYLCASSFSGRSGELFFGEGSRLTVL.

This clone was seen just once. CDR3 sequence: CASSLEQAPSTDTQYF. In nucleotides, the CDR3 is TGCGCCAGCAGCTTGGAACAGGCCCCTAGCACAGATACGCAGTATTTT. This sequence joins TRBV5-1 and TRBJ2-3; tentatively, D is TRBD1 (5 bases). Germline V gene sequence: CDR1 SGHRS, CDR2 YFSETQ. The length of the CDR3 is 16 residues. Deletions cut 0 bases from V and 0 bases from J, with 11 bases between.

The chain employs TRBV5-4 and TRBJ2-7; D could derive from TRBD1 or TRBD2 (6 bases each). Germline-derived CDR1 and CDR2 are SGHNT and YYREEE (reference sequence). The CDR3 loop spans 16 amino acids. V lost 0 bases and J 2 bases, leaving 15 bases between the germline ends. The CDR3, as DNA: TGTGCCAGCAGCTTGGGTGGGGCGGAGGGGGCCTACGAGCAGTACTTC. Its protein is CASSLGGAEGAYEQYF.

The V call is TRBV2, the J call TRBJ2-1; 10 nucleotides match TRBD2. CDR3 length: 16 residues. Looked up from germline, CDR1 is SNHLY and CDR2 is FYNNEI. V dropped 5 bases and J dropped 8; count of bases not matched to a gene: 12. The CDR3: CASSLLAGHGVYEQFF. The DNA of the CDR3 is TGTGCCAGCAGTTTACTAGCGGGACATGGTGTCTATGAGCAGTTCTTC.

The V and J genes are TRBV2 and TRBJ2-1, with a possible D match to TRBD1 (5 bases). The V gene's germline CDR1 is SNHLY and CDR2 FYNNEI. The CDR3 is made up of 14 amino acids. Trimming took 7 bases from V and 10 from J, leaving 20 bases between them. CDR3 bases: TGTGCCAGCACGCAGGGCTCTTTCTTTGAGGAGCAGTTCTTC. Protein product: CASTQGSFFEEQFF.

This clone was found once. This chain links TRBV27 with TRBJ2-1; 9 positions match TRBD1. The CDR3 loop spans 15 amino acids. Per the germline V gene, CDR1 is MNHEY and CDR2 is SMNVEV (reference sequence). Trimming at V came to 5 bases and at J to 5 bases, leaving 7 bases not matched to a gene. The CDR3: CASSHRDRAHNEQFF. CDR3 bases: TGTGCCAGCAGTCACCGGGACAGGGCCCACAATGAGCAGTTCTTC.

This clone showed up just once. This rearrangement joins TRBV5-6 to TRBJ1-2; no reliable D call. The CDR3 covers 14 residues. Trimming removed 1 base from V and 5 bases from J, with 12 bases in between. The germline V gene encodes CDR1 SGHDT and CDR2 YYEEEE. CDR3 DNA: TGTGCCAGCAGCTTGAACCGACTAACTTATGGCTACACCTTC. Translation gives CASSLNRLTYGYTF.

The chain combines TRBV19 with TRBJ2-7; 7 bases are a match to TRBD2. This CDR3 has 16 residues. V shed 3 bases and J 3 bases; nucleotides not matched to a gene: 11. Germline lookup yields CDR1 LNHDA and CDR2 SQIVND (reference sequence). CDR3 DNA sequence: TGTGCCAGTAGTATTGCGGCTAGCGGACAAGTCTACGAGCAGTACTTC. Protein: CASSIAASGQVYEQYF.

V and J are TRBV6-1 and TRBJ1-2; possible D gene TRBD1, 6 bases. Looked up from germline, CDR1 is MNHNS and CDR2 is SASEGT. CDR3 length: 15 residues. V was shortened by 6 bases and J by 0 bases, with 14 bases between the two germline ends. Written as DNA, the CDR3 is TGTGCCAGCAGGGACAGCTTCCCCGCTAACTATGGCTACACCTTC. This translates into CASRDSFPANYGYTF.

The chain couples TRBV19 to TRBJ2-3, with D possibly being TRBD1 (5 bases). Trimming pared 10 bases from V and 1 base from J, leaving 15 bases between. The germline V gene has CDR1 LNHDA and CDR2 SQIVND (reference sequence). CDR3 size: 14 residues. The CDR3 is CAISRVHGTDTQYF. CDR3 DNA: TGTGCCATCTCCAGGGTCCATGGCACAGATACGCAGTATTTT.

The chain combines TRBV7-6 with TRBJ2-5; D might be TRBD1 (6 bases). This CDR3 has 17 residues. CDR1 and CDR2 from the germline V gene are SGHVS and FNYEAQ. V lost 2 bases to trimming and J lost 2 bases, with 18 bases between them. The CDR3 sequence is CASSLFPPVTGQETQYF. CDR3 nucleotides: TGTGCCAGCAGCTTATTTCCCCCCGTGACAGGTCAAGAGACCCAGTACTTC.

This sequence joins TRBV9 and TRBJ1-1, with TRBD1 matching 7 bases. CDR3 size: 16 residues. CDR1 is SGDLS and CDR2 is YYNGEE in the germline V gene. V lost 4 bases and J lost 5; bases outside the gene matches: 14. This CDR3 reads CASSPTADRVSTEAFF. The CDR3 nucleotides read TGTGCCAGCAGCCCAACGGCAGACAGGGTCTCAACTGAAGCTTTCTTT.

The chain employs TRBV5-4 and TRBJ2-3; the D is unclear. The length of the CDR3 is 13 residues. Per germline, CDR1 SGHNT and CDR2 YYREEE (reference sequence). V dropped 3 bases and J dropped 2 bases, with 7 bases sitting between them. DNA for the CDR3: TGTGCCAGCAGCTCCTCTAACACAGATACGCAGTATTTT. This encodes CASSSSNTDTQYF.

The chain joins TRBV6-6 to TRBJ2-7; D is possibly TRBD1 (5 bases). Germline CDR1 MNHNY, CDR2 SVGAGI (reference sequence). CDR3 size: 11 residues. V was cut by 5 bases and J by 7 bases, with 9 bases left in between. This CDR3 is CASSPRQEQYF. Here the CDR3 DNA reads TGTGCCAGCAGTCCTAGACAGGAGCAGTACTTC.